The 5 T cell receptor beta chains below come from one sample, sequenced in a study of OX40 agonist ivuxolimab in advanced cancers. Assay used: immunoSEQ multiplex PCR; TCRdb lists only in-frame clones, some missing. This table holds just under 65,000 clones, 80% to 90% found once. The sample here was CD4+ or CD8+ T cells sorted from blood, taken in a trial of the OX40 agonist ivuxolimab. The receptors originated from an adult with an advanced solid tumor such as melanoma, head and neck, liver or kidney cancer.

The chain has TRBV28 and TRBJ2-2; the match to TRBD2 covers 9 bases. V lost 10 bases to trimming and J lost 6 bases; unmatched junction nucleotides: 12. The CDR3 has 15 amino acids. Germline V CDR1 and CDR2: MDHEN, SYDVKM. CDR3 nucleotide sequence: TGTGCCACCGGAGCGGCGGGAGGGATACCCGGGGAGCTGTTTTTT. Its translation: CATGAAGGIPGELFF. The full variable domain, its missing parts supplied by reference TRBV28 and TRBJ2-2, is DVKVTQSSRYLVKRTGEKVFLECVQDMDHENMFWYRQDPGLGLRLIYFSYDVKMKEKGDIPEGYSVSREKKERFSLILESASTNQTSMYLCATGAAGGIPGELFFGEGSRLTVL.

This rearrangement joins TRBV18 to TRBJ2-3, with D unclear. The V and J ends lost 6 bases and 3 bases respectively, with 7 bases between them. The CDR3 loop spans 12 amino acids. Germline V gene data show CDR1 as KGHSH and CDR2 as LQKENI. The CDR3 sequence: CASSFFTDTQYF. The CDR3 DNA follows: TGTGCCAGCTCTTTTTTTACAGATACGCAGTATTTT. The whole variable domain, filled in from reference TRBV18 and TRBJ2-3, reads NAGVMQNPRHLVRRRGQEARLRCSPMKGHSHVYWYRQLPEEGLKFMVYLQKENIIDESGMPKERFSAEFPKEGPSILRIQQVVRGDSAAYFCASSFFTDTQYFGPGTRLTVL.

The gene calls are TRBV7-6 and TRBJ2-7; weak D call: TRBD2 (5 bases). Germline CDR1 is SGHVS and CDR2 is FNYEAQ. Trimming pared 0 bases from V and 1 base from J, leaving 10 bases between. This CDR3 is 15 amino acids long. The CDR3 loop reads CASSLAASTSYEQYF. DNA for the CDR3: TGTGCCAGCAGCTTAGCGGCTAGCACTTCCTACGAGCAGTACTTC.

This clone was picked up a small number of times. This chain links TRBV4-1 with TRBJ1-5; D is undetermined. The V and J ends lost 0 bases and 5 bases respectively, with 5 bases between them. The V gene's germline CDR1 is MGHRA and CDR2 YSYEKL. The CDR3 covers 13 residues. CDR3 region: CASSQDLDQPQHF. The CDR3 DNA follows: TGCGCCAGCAGCCAAGATCTTGATCAGCCCCAGCATTTT.

This rearrangement joins TRBV11-1 to TRBJ2-3; D possibly corresponds to TRBD1 (7 bases). V was trimmed by 5 bases and J by 5 bases, leaving 17 bases between them. The CDR3 runs to 15 residues. CDR1 and CDR2 (germline): SGHAT, FQDESV (reference sequence). The CDR3 protein is CASSASGGKGDTQYF. CDR3 DNA: TGTGCCAGCAGCGCCTCAGGGGGGAAAGGAGATACGCAGTATTTT.